The source of this T cell receptor (beta chain) is a study of identical twins (TCRdb year 2016). With regard to the full study: To test whether fetal clonotypes persist, the study used deep sequencing on TCR alpha and beta repertoires from monozygotic twins, unrelated adults of various ages, and cord blood. To rule out contamination, the twin experiments were replicated at different times with different library preparation protocols.

Every donor in the study was a healthy Caucasian. The twin cohort comprised three pairs of female monozygotic twins, all aged roughly 18 to 30 years. Miltenyi CD45RO+ enrichment and human naive T-cell isolation kits were used to isolate memory (CD45RO+) and naive T cells from PBMC. Taken from the germline V gene (reference sequence), the CDR1 and CDR2 loops are DFQATT and SNEGSKA. The CDR3 measures 11 amino acids from cysteine to phenylalanine. The CDR3 DNA has 33 bases and is translated from base 1. Between the V and J ends, shortened by 3 bases and 9 bases respectively, the junction contains 6 bases. Library generation was performed with 5' RACE. For sequencing, an Illumina HiSeq 2000 was employed. Template switching introduced a universal primer binding site; the final cDNA contained a unique molecular identifier, enabling accurate counting of TCR cDNA molecules. Specific primers in the conserved constant-segment region were used to synthesize first-strand cDNA for TCR alpha and beta chains. To control for contamination, every cDNA library carried two barcodes: a SMART-Mk sample barcode plus Illumina barcodes. Two successive PCR steps introduced TruSeq adapter sequences along with Illumina sample barcodes. The Illumina HiSeq platform was used with custom primers to sequence TCR alpha and beta cDNA libraries. The paper's data handling went like this. Raw reads were processed with MiGEC to extract unique molecular identifiers, and MiXCR was used to determine CDR3 positions. Recombination models were inferred per individual with the repgenHMM and IGoR tools using an EM algorithm. Shared clonotype analysis was performed with the tcR package in R, normalizing sharing by the product of cloneset sizes. To study raw recombination free of thymic and clonal selection effects, out-of-frame nonproductive sequences were analyzed. TCRdb trimmed the raw reads at Q25, called clones with MiXCR and kept productive beta chains. Every CDR3 protein is listed once, alongside the most common genes and DNA of its rows. TCRdb's processing, not the study's, gives the V and J calls here. For this sample the table gives approximately 220,000 distinct CDR3 sequences, of which around 8% were detected only once. Together, the top ten hold about 2% of the sample.

Note on this clonotype: This clone's antigen is unknown. No base quality values were provided; no much bigger clone lies one nucleotide off.

Study-wide conclusions, independent of this receptor: Zero-insertion analyses could be partly confounded by invariant T cells such as MAIT and iNKT, though diverse VJ usage argued against such confounding for most clonotypes. Compared with coincidental sharing between unrelated individuals, out-of-frame TCR alpha sequences shared between twins showed an excess of sequences with low generation probability. Fewer insertions were carried by abundant cord blood beta clonotypes, a similar but weaker trend appeared in young adult naive repertoires, and no such trend appeared in memory repertoires. In beta out-of-frame sequences, excess twin sharing was weaker, because having fewer shared sequences lowered the signal-to-noise ratio. Because the same donors could not be followed over many years, conclusions were based on cross-sectional statistical analysis. In monozygotic twins, recombination models systematically underestimated out-of-frame TCR alpha sharing, but the models matched the sharing seen between unrelated individuals.

These data also featured in a second study, about yellow fever vaccine responses in identical twins. As that second paper reports: The authors reported that the T cell response to vaccination in identical twins appeared partly convergent and partly personalized. In the study, vaccine-responding T cell clones were precisely tracked in identical twins.

The sequence came from a woman under 30 in good health. The rearranged segments are TRBV20-1 and TRBJ1-6, with the D gene call left open. The sample was memory (CD45RO+) T cells sorted from blood. The cell subset or site label corresponds to: CD45RO+ enriched T cells. The nucleotides read TGCAGTGCTAGTACGGGTTCACCCCTCCACTTT. This is translated as CSASTGSPLHF.